Given below is one T cell receptor beta chain in context. The antigen is not known. With 2 bases removed from V and 4 bases from J, the gap between germline ends came to 6 bases. Germline V gene data show CDR1 as SGHDN and CDR2 as FVKESK. This CDR3 region has 14 residues. Assay: immunoSEQ multiplex PCR; the TCRdb copy retains only in-frame clones and omits some. The sample shows around 160,000 clones, about 91% of them seen only once. The sample is drawn from a study of T cell responses to AZD1222 COVID-19 vaccine. Study-level information: The analysis combined second doses at about 4 or about 12 weeks.

Whole-study findings and limits: Rises in breadth and depth of Spike-specific TCRs came after two AZD1222 doses. Possibly, clonal diversity was underestimated; donors were largely white British and included more females. Baseline testing showed seropositivity in only six AZD1222 recipients.

This TCR derives from an adult in good health. This chain joins TRBV14 and TRBJ1-6; tentative D call: TRBD1 (5 bases). This specimen was peripheral blood, taken on day 0 of AZD1222 vaccination. The CDR3, as DNA: TGTGCCAGCAGCCAAAGACAGTATAATTCACCCCTCCACTTT. Encoded protein: CASSQRQYNSPLHF.